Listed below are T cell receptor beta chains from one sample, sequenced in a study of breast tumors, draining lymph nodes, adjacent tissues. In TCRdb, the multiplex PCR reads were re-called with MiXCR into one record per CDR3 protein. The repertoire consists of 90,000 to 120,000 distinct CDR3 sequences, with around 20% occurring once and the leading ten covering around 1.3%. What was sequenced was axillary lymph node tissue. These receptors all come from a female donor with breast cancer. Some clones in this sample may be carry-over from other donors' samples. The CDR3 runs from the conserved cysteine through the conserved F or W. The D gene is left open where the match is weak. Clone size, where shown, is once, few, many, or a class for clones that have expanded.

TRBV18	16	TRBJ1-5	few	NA	CASSRKGPYSNQPQHF	TGTGCCAGCTCGCGGAAGGGACCTTATAGCAATCAGCCCCAGCATTTT
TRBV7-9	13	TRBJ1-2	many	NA	CASSGDRPYGYTF	TGTGCCAGCAGCGGAGACAGACCCTATGGCTACACCTTC
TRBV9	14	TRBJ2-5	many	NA	CASSADSGLRTQYF	TGTGCCAGCAGCGCGGACAGCGGGTTAAGGACCCAGTACTTC
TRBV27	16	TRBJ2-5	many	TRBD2	CASRGGLAGRKETQYF	TGTGCCAGCAGAGGTGGGCTAGCGGGAAGGAAAGAGACCCAGTACTTC
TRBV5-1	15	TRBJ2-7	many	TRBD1	CASSLAGTGINEQYF	TGCGCCAGCAGCTTGGCCGGGACAGGGATCAACGAGCAGTACTTC
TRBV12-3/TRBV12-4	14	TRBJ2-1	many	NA	CASSTSSAGHEQFF	TGTGCCAGCAGTACCTCTAGCGCCGGTCATGAGCAGTTCTTC
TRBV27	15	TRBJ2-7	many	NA	CASRVLGPSSYEQYF	TGTGCCAGCAGGGTCCTAGGGCCCTCCTCCTACGAGCAGTACTTC
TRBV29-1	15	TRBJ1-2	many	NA	CSVDMGSSDAYGYTF	TGCAGCGTTGATATGGGATCGTCCGACGCCTATGGCTACACCTTC
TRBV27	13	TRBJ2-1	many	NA	CASSFSSYNEQFF	TGTGCCAGCAGTTTCTCCTCCTACAATGAGCAGTTCTTC
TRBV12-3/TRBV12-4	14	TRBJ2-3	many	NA	CASSHPGFTDTQYF	TGTGCCAGCAGCCACCCAGGTTTCACAGATACGCAGTATTTT
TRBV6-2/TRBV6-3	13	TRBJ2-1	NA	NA	CVSSYSLGNEQFF	TGTGTCAGCAGTTACTCCCTGGGGAATGAGCAGTTCTTC
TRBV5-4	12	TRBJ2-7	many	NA	CASSFRTGQQYF	TGTGCCAGCAGCTTCAGGACTGGGCAGCAGTACTTC
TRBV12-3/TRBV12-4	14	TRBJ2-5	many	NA	CASSLRSGQETQYF	TGTGCCAGCAGTTTACGTAGCGGACAAGAGACCCAGTACTTC
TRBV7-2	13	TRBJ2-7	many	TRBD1	CASSLVPGGEQYF	TGTGCCAGCAGCTTAGTACCAGGGGGCGAGCAGTACTTC
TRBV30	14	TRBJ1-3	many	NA	CAWSDRVAGNTIYF	TGTGCCTGGAGTGACCGGGTAGCTGGAAACACCATATATTTT
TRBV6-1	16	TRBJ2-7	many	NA	CASSEEIRRGGYEQYF	TGTGCCAGCAGTGAAGAAATCCGCAGGGGAGGATACGAGCAGTACTTC
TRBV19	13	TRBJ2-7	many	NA	CASSLQISYEQYF	TGTGCCAGTAGCCTACAGATATCCTACGAGCAGTACTTC
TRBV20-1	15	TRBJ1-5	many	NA	CSARDLWASNQPQHF	TGCAGTGCTAGAGATCTCTGGGCTAGCAATCAGCCCCAGCATTTT
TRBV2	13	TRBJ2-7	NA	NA	CAGSSGTTYEQYF	TGTGCCGGCAGCTCCGGGACCACCTACGAGCAGTACTTC
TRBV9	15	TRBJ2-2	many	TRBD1	CASSNRDRHTGELFF	TGTGCCAGCAGCAACCGGGACAGACACACCGGGGAGCTGTTTTTT
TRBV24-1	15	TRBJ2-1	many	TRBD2	CATSDFSGRSNEQFF	TGTGCCACCAGTGATTTTAGCGGGAGGAGCAATGAGCAGTTCTTC
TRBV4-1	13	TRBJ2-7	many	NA	CASSQERIYEQYF	TGCGCCAGCAGCCAAGAACGAATCTACGAGCAGTACTTC